This T cell receptor (beta chain) was captured in a study of T cells in Graves' hyperthyroidism and ophthalmopathy (dated by TCRdb to between 2019 and 2020). Notes on the research overall: Peripheral blood was sampled at the time of initial diagnosis, prior to any treatment. Once sampling was done, hyperthyroidism patients were given methimazole at a starting dose of 30 mg daily, whereas ophthalmopathy patients were given high-dose intravenous methylprednisolone. A discovery cohort of around 98 patients, 43 with Graves' ophthalmopathy and fewer than 65 with stable Graves' hyperthyroidism, was used to find distinguishing TCR V-J signatures. For training and testing, the 100 or so patients in the discovery cohort were randomly divided in a 7:3 ratio. Thyroid tissue and blood T-cell repertoires from more than 5 Graves' hyperthyroidism patients were also compared in the study. Whether ophthalmopathy could be predicted prospectively was tested in an independent validation cohort made up of fewer than 20 hyperthyroidism patients plus 17 patients who later progressed to ophthalmopathy. According to the paper, TCR Vbeta CDR3 sequencing was carried out on approximately 140 peripheral blood samples, which came from about 45 ophthalmopathy, fewer than 80 hyperthyroidism and about 17 progressor patients.

Results and caveats for the whole study, not just this receptor: In cross-validation, a model built on a 13 V-J signature told ophthalmopathy apart from stable hyperthyroidism with 85% to 90% sensitivity and roughly 83% specificity, and in testing the same model reached 80%/75%. Most expanded thyroid clonotypes (frequency above 0.001) were also detected in blood, a finding suggesting that blood repertoires may reflect thyroid immune responses. In validation, progression to ophthalmopathy was predicted by the model with around 70% sensitivity and nearly 75% specificity, a median of around 6.5 months before onset. Sample size was not statistically predetermined, and investigators were not blinded to group allocation.

The TCR beta CDR3 regions were amplified from the RNA transcripts. The TCR CDR3 was subjected to a first round of RT-PCR using the HTBI primer set and the Qiagen OneStep RT-PCR kit. The libraries were constructed in a second round of multiplex PCR and then size-selected and purified. Paired-end sequencing of the libraries was performed with 100 bp reads on an Illumina HiSeq2000. Turning to the authors' computational methods: SOAPnuke was used to process the raw data, removing reads that contained adapters or uncalled bases, had a mean Phred below 15, or lacked an exact match to the constant primer or identifier. COPE v1.2.5 was used to merge the high-quality paired reads, and each unique nucleotide sequence was defined as a clonotype. MiTCR v1.1 was used to align clonotypes to the IMGT TRBV, TRBD and TRBJ reference segments. The analysis was restricted to V-J combinations with a frequency above 0.0001, which together covered roughly 99% of the repertoires. The TCS score was defined as F50 (clonal expansion) divided by E x V (chaos), with BLOSUM62-based TCRdist calculated between CDR3 peptides within each V-J. Welch's t-statistics and random forest reduced just over 500 V-J features to 13, which were used in a naive Bayes classifier (R e1071). The public reads were quality trimmed at Q25 with fastp and then assembled into clones with MiXCR by TCRdb, keeping productive beta chains. Rows are unified per CDR3 protein, each entry keeping the most common DNA and genes. The V and J calls, along with clone size, are taken from TCRdb and not from the paper's own processing. In all, the sample holds about 130,000 distinct CDR3 sequences, and 22% of those were seen once. The top ten constitute around 69% of the sample.

Measured from the cysteine to the phenylalanine, the CDR3 is 14 residues long. The only DNA kept is the CDR3, 42 bases in frame from the first base. CDR1 GTSNPN and CDR2 SVGIG are derived from the germline V gene (reference sequence). V was cut back by 6 bases and J by 4 bases, leaving a gap of 18 bases between them. Hyperthyroidism patients were aged 18 to 65 years and newly diagnosed, with disease duration of less than 2 months. The study excluded patients with uncontrolled infections, other autoimmune diseases, pregnancy or lactation. Diagnoses were established on the basis of clinical symptoms, serum thyroxine and TRAb, thyroid ultrasound, and orbital computed tomography. Blood from progressor patients was collected at the time of first diagnosis with hyperthyroidism, before any ophthalmopathy symptoms had appeared. PBMCs were separated from about 10 ml of fresh peripheral blood using Ficoll-Paque density gradient centrifugation. Progressor patients were initially diagnosed with Graves' hyperthyroidism and developed ophthalmopathy during follow-up. Total RNA was extracted using Trizol reagent, and RNA quality was assessed on an Agilent 2100 Bioanalyzer.

This clonotype was found many times. No cognate antigen has been identified for it. No base-level quality is on record; no much larger clone is a single base apart. Sequencing used blood. This sequence was found in a woman between 45 and 60 years old with Graves' hyperthyroidism that later progressed to Graves' ophthalmopathy. The rearranged segments are TRBV30 and TRBJ1-2; a tentative D call is TRBD1 (6 bases match). The CDR3 protein: CACLGPGQSYGYTF. The DNA is as follows: TGTGCCTGTCTGGGGCCGGGACAATCCTATGGCTACACCTTC.